This T cell receptor beta chain was sequenced in a study of shared clonotypes between healthy human individuals. Findings and limits, study-wide: Roughly 5% of naive CD4 clonotypes were common to a few donors.

This clone was counted once. Its cognate antigen is unknown. In germline, CDR1 is SGHRS, CDR2 YFSETQ. Trimming stripped 4 bases from V and 3 bases from J, with 14 bases between. CDR3 length equals 15 residues. The protocol was immunoSEQ multiplex PCR, while the TCRdb copy is restricted to in-frame clones and leaves out a portion. The sample consists of fewer than 1.4 million clones, around three quarters of them appearing once. The TCR sequence derives from a man younger than 35 in good health. Some clones in this sample may be carry-over from other donors' samples. Sequenced sample: memory CD4+ T cells from PBMCs. The subset denotes: CD45RA-negative fraction. V usage is TRBV5-1 and J usage is TRBJ2-1, with D unresolved. CDR3 nucleotide sequence: TGCGCCAGCAGCGAGGAGACGGCAATCTACAATGAGCAGTTCTTC. Amino acids: CASSEETAIYNEQFF.